This T cell receptor beta chain originates from a study of T cell repertoires in cytomegalovirus infection. This clonotype came up many times. The antigen is not known. A single record per CDR3 protein comes from TCRdb applying MiXCR to the reads. The profile covers a few hundred thousand distinct CDR3 sequences, with around 40% appearing a single time and around 46% taken by the ten largest. The germline V gene encodes CDR1 SGHVS and CDR2 FQNEAQ. This CDR3 has 16 residues. V lost 6 bases and J lost 1; bases outside the gene matches: 4. Specimen: cultured PBMCs, collected from culture after CMV antigen stimulation. The sequence was collected from a human donor in good health (CMV status not recorded). Some clones in this sample may be carry-over from other donors' samples. The gene calls are TRBV7-8 and TRBJ2-2; TRBD2 matches at 11 bases. CDR3 DNA sequence: TGTGCCAGCAGGAACGGACTAGCGGGGAACACCGGGGAGCTGTTTTTT. Protein sequence: CASRNGLAGNTGELFF.